This T cell receptor (beta chain) was identified in a study of identical twins. TCRdb re-called the 5' RACE reads through MiXCR, storing one row per CDR3 protein. Among approximately 500,000 distinct CDR3 sequences listed, nearly 15% were seen once. The same sample was also studied in work on yellow fever vaccine responses in identical twins.

Sequencing was performed on CD4+ T cells sorted from blood. The receptor comes from a woman younger than 30 in good health.

Here the CDR3 reads CASSLKTSGSVGTDTQYF. The CDR3 nucleotides read TGTGCCAGCTCACTTAAGACTAGCGGGAGCGTAGGCACAGATACGCAGTATTTT. V is TRBV18 and J is TRBJ2-3, with 12 bases lining up with TRBD2. Germline V gene lookup returns CDR1 KGHSH and CDR2 LQKENI. This CDR3 is 18 amino acids long. The V gene end was trimmed by 4 bases and the J gene end by 1 base; junction bases not matched to a gene: 9. Complete variable domain (other parts from reference TRBV18 and TRBJ2-3): NAGVMQNPRHLVRRRGQEARLRCSPMKGHSHVYWYRQLPEEGLKFMVYLQKENIIDESGMPKERFSAEFPKEGPSILRIQQVVRGDSAAYFCASSLKTSGSVGTDTQYFGPGTRLTVL.